Listed below are T cell receptor beta chains from one sample, sequenced in a study of control samples from healthy donors and cancer patients. Generated by immunoSEQ multiplex PCR, the TCRdb table keeps only in-frame clones and is missing some. The sample lists more than 15,000 clones; roughly 91% were seen once. Sequences were obtained from PBMCs. The receptors here all came from a woman aged 60-70 years with head and neck cancer. Both conserved end residues are part of each CDR3. The D gene is left open where the match is weak. Clone size is not always given. Where it is, it says once, few, many or a class for expanded clones.

>TRBV19|few|TRBD1|TRBJ2-7
CASSTGTGRDEQYF
TGTGCCAGTAGTACGGGGACAGGGCGGGACGAGCAGTACTTC
>TRBV2|-|-|TRBJ1-1
CATVTGMTEAFF
TGTGCCACCGTCACAGGGATGACTGAAGCTTTCTTT
>TRBV19|-|TRBD1|TRBJ2-7
CASSRGQGSGEQYF
TGTGCCAGTAGCAGGGGACAGGGTTCAGGCGAGCAGTACTTC
>TRBV2|-|TRBD2|TRBJ2-5
CASRVAGVPKETQYF
TGTGCCAGCAGGGTAGCGGGAGTTCCCAAAGAGACCCAGTACTTC
>TRBV10-3|once|-|TRBJ1-5
CAISELHRNQPQHF
TGTGCCATCAGTGAGTTACATCGCAATCAGCCCCAGCATTTT
>TRBV25-1|-|-|TRBJ2-7
CASSRTTPGEQYF
TGTGCCAGCAGTCGGACCACCCCGGGGGAGCAGTACTTC
>TRBV13|-|TRBD2|TRBJ2-1
CASSLESETSPPYNEQFF
TGTGCCAGCAGCTTAGAATCGGAGACTAGCCCGCCCTACAATGAGCAGTTCTTC
>TRBV7-6|-|-|TRBJ2-3
CASSLAGAARMGTDTQYF
TGTGCCAGCAGCTTAGCGGGGGCAGCTAGAATGGGCACAGATACGCAGTATTTT
>TRBV2|-|TRBD1|TRBJ2-7
CASSEVRGHSLYF
TGTGCCAGCAGTGAGGTCAGGGGGCATTCCCTGTACTTC
>TRBV3-1/TRBV3-2|-|-|TRBJ1-1
CASSQGGEAFF
TGTGCCAGCAGCCAGGGGGGTGAAGCTTTCTTT
>TRBV27|-|-|TRBJ2-5
CASSLRGWAQETQYF
TGTGCCAGCAGTTTACGGGGGTGGGCCCAAGAGACCCAGTACTTC
>TRBV30|-|-|TRBJ1-6
CAWSRVRESSPLHF
TGTGCCTGGAGTAGGGTCAGGGAGAGCTCACCCCTCCACTTT
>TRBV28|once|-|TRBJ1-1
CASTSSGGMNTEAFF
TGTGCCAGCACCTCCTCTGGGGGGATGAACACTGAAGCTTTCTTT
>TRBV4-2|-|TRBD2|TRBJ2-5
CASSQPEREAETQYF
TGTGCCAGCAGCCAACCGGAACGGGAGGCGGAGACCCAGTACTTC
>TRBV28|-|-|TRBJ1-1
CASLTGHRATEAFF
TGTGCCAGCCTTACCGGCCACAGGGCCACTGAAGCTTTCTTT
>TRBV28|-|-|TRBJ2-4
CASSPGERNIQYF
TGTGCCAGCAGTCCAGGGGAACGGAACATTCAGTACTTC
>TRBV28|-|-|TRBJ1-4
CASSAGVYEKLFF
TGTGCCAGCAGTGCAGGGGTTTATGAAAAACTGTTTTTT
>TRBV7-9|few|-|TRBJ2-7
CASSLGRGRGRTYEQYF
TGTGCCAGCAGCTTAGGGAGGGGGCGGGGCCGCACCTACGAGCAGTACTTC
>TRBV5-1|-|-|TRBJ1-4
CASSFGGTRNEKLFF
TGCGCCAGCAGCTTTGGTGGGACACGAAATGAAAAACTGTTTTTT
>TRBV7-8|-|TRBD2|TRBJ2-2
CASSSFLAGVTGELFF
TGTGCCAGCAGCTCCTTCCTAGCGGGAGTTACCGGGGAGCTGTTTTTT
>TRBV27|-|-|TRBJ2-7
CATREAGGSYEQYF
TGTGCCACCCGAGAGGCTGGGGGGTCCTACGAGCAGTACTTC
>TRBV6-1|few|-|TRBJ1-5
CASSERGYGNQPQHF
TGTGCCAGCAGTGAAAGGGGGTACGGCAATCAGCCCCAGCATTTT